This note documents a single T cell receptor beta chain sequence. The table lists this clonotype with a count of one. Its antigen remains unidentified. Per-base quality was not reported, and no clone a single base away is much larger than it. One read alone is a weak basis. The source of the sample is a study of patients and donors after allogeneic stem cell transplantation (dated by TCRdb to the early 2020s). The germline V end is reduced by 1 base and the J end by 3 bases; junction bases left unmatched: 12. The CDR3 covers 18 residues, taking in both the cysteine and the phenylalanine. Of all the DNA, just the CDR3 is kept, 54 bases in frame from base 1. As encoded in the germline V gene, CDR1 is MGHRA while CDR2 is YSYEKL. Library generation was performed with RT-PCR. Sequenced using a NextSeq 550. The public reads were run again by TCRdb, first through fastp at Q25 and then through MiXCR, and only productive beta chains were kept. Every CDR3 protein is listed once, alongside the most common genes and DNA of its rows. A total of some 92,000 distinct CDR3 sequences appear in this sample, 48% of them only once. The ten top clones hold more than 55% of the sample.

The V gene is TRBV4-1 and the J gene is TRBJ1-5; 7 middle bases align to TRBD1. The TCR comes from a human donor who was either an allogeneic HSCT recipient or a stem cell or donor lymphocyte infusion donor (not recorded which). It is not recorded whose cells these are; they may come from a transplant donor. The specimen was blood, either unsorted or a sorted T cell fraction (not recorded which). The DNA is as follows: TGCGCCAGCAGCCAAGGGTCTCGGCCGGGACAGTACAATCAGCCCCAGCATTTT. This yields the protein CASSQGSRPGQYNQPQHF.